The clone carrying this TCR beta chain was seen many times. Its antigen remains unknown. The source of the sample is a study of T cells in Graves' hyperthyroidism and ophthalmopathy. Study outcomes and limitations: Most thyroid clonotypes with frequency above 0.001 were detected in blood. Through a model of 13 V-J features, ophthalmopathy was separated from stable hyperthyroidism.

Authors of the study amplified TCR beta CDR3 regions from RNA transcripts. Initially, a first-round RT-PCR of the TCR CDR3 employed the HTBI primer set. Each CDR3 protein gets one entry after TCRdb re-called the multiplex PCR reads with MiXCR. The sample carries more than 500,000 distinct CDR3 sequences, about 16% recorded once. The V gene lost 0 bases and the J gene lost 5 bases, with 12 bases spanning the gap. The CDR3 runs to 15 residues. In germline, CDR1 is SGHDT, CDR2 YYEEEE. This chain uses TRBV5-6 with TRBJ2-1; TRBD1 might be the D (5 bases). The receptor was derived from a woman in her 30s with Graves' ophthalmopathy. Input material: blood. The CDR3 reads CASSLGPGIHNEQFF. The CDR3 DNA is TGTGCCAGCAGCTTGGGCCCAGGGATCCACAATGAGCAGTTCTTC.